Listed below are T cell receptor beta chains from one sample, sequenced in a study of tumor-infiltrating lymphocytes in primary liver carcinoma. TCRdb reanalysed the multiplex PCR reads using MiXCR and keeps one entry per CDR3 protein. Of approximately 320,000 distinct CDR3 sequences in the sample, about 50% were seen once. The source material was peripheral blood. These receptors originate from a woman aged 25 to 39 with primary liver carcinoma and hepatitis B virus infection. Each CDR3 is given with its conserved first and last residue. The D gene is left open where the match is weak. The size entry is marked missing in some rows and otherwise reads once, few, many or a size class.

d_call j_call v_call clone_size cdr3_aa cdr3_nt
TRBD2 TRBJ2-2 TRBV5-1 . CANSLSSGRAGELFF TGCGCCAACAGCTTGAGTAGCGGGAGAGCCGGGGAGCTGTTTTTT
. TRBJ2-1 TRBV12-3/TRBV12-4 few CASSLRVTDNEQFF TGTGCCAGCAGTTTAAGGGTAACAGACAATGAGCAGTTCTTC
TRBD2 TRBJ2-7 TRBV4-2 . CASSQETSGRFYEQYF TGTGCCAGCAGCCAAGAGACTAGCGGGAGGTTTTACGAGCAGTACTTC
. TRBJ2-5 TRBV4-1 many CASSRGPQETQYF TGCGCCAGCAGCCGGGGACCTCAAGAGACCCAGTACTTC
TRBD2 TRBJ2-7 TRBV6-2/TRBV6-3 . CAGPTVAGSSYEQYF TGTGCCGGCCCAACGGTAGCGGGAAGCTCCTACGAGCAGTACTTC
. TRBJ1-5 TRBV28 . CASRTVSFSQPQHF TGTGCCAGCAGGACAGTTTCTTTTTCTCAGCCCCAGCATTTT
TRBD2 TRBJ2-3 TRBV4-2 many CASSQEAGGTDTQYF TGTGCCAGCAGCCAAGAGGCGGGAGGAACAGATACGCAGTATTTT
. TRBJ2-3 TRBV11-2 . CTSGFWVTDTQYF TGTACCAGCGGCTTCTGGGTCACAGATACGCAGTATTTT
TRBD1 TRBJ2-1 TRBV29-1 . CSVEVGQESLNEQFF TGTAGCGTTGAAGTGGGACAGGAATCGCTCAATGAGCAGTTCTTC
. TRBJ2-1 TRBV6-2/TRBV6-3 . CASSRGRGNEQFF TGTGCCAGCAGTCGGGGCAGGGGAAATGAGCAGTTCTTC
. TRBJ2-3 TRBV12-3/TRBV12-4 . CDSSLILSTQYF TGTGACAGCAGTCTGATTTTGAGTACGCAGTATTTT
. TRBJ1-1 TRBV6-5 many CASSFRTANTEAFF TGTGCCAGCAGTTTCCGGACGGCGAACACTGAAGCTTTCTTT
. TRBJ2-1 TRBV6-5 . CASRPDSTYNEQFF TGTGCCAGCAGGCCGGACAGCACCTACAATGAGCAGTTCTTC
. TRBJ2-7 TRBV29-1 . CSVGTRTYEQYF TGCAGCGTCGGGACACGCACCTACGAGCAGTACTTC
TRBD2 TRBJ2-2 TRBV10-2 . CANSEPLAGSGELFF TGCGCCAACAGTGAGCCCTTAGCGGGCTCCGGGGAGCTGTTTTTT
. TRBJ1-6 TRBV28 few CASVTADVGGNSPLHF TGTGCCAGCGTAACCGCCGACGTGGGGGGTAATTCACCCCTCCACTTT
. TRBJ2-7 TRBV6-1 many CASSDRDGDSYEQYF TGTGCCAGCAGTGACCGGGACGGCGACTCCTACGAGCAGTACTTC
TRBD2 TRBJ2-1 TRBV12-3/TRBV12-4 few CASTSSGSSYNEQFF TGTGCCAGCACCAGTAGCGGGAGCTCCTACAATGAGCAGTTCTTC
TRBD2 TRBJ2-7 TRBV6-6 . CASSYGGVGEQYF TGTGCCAGCAGTTACGGGGGGGTAGGGGAGCAGTACTTC
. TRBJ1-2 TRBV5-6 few CASSDTIKGYGYTF TGTGCCAGCAGCGACACAATCAAAGGCTATGGCTACACCTTC
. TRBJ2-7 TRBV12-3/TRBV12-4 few CASSLGPRYEQYF TGTGCCAGCAGTTTAGGGCCCCGCTACGAGCAGTACTTC
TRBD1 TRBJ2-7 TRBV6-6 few CASSYRRDRGLDEQYF TGTGCCAGCAGTTACCGCCGGGACAGGGGGCTTGACGAGCAGTACTTC
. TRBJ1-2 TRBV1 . CTSSQEFFAGDPNGYTF TGCACCAGCAGCCAAGAATTCTTCGCGGGGGACCCTAATGGCTACACCTTC
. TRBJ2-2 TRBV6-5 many CASSYLSFANTGELFF TGTGCCAGCAGTTACCTGTCGTTCGCGAACACCGGGGAGCTGTTTTTT